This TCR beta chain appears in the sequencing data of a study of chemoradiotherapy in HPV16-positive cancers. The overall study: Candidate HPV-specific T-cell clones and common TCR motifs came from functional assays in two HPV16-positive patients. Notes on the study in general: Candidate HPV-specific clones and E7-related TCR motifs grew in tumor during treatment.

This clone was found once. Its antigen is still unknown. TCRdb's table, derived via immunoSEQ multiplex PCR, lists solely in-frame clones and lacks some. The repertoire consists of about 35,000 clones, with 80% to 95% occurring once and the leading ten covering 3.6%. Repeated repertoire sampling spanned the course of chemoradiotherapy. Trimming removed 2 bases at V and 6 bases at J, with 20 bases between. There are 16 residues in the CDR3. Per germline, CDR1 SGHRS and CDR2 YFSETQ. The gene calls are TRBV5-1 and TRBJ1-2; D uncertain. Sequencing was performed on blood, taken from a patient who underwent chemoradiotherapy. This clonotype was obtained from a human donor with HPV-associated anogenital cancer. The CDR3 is CASSFGSVPLTDGYTF. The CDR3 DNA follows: TGCGCCAGCAGCTTTGGTTCCGTCCCACTTACGGATGGCTACACCTTC.